This T cell receptor (beta chain) is from a study of beta chain features in type 1 diabetes. General study results and limits: Cells that show high TCR expression could be over-represented by cDNA sequencing. For type 1 diabetes patients, VDJ junctions showed fewer insertions and more deletions.

Turning to this clone: Its antigen remains unknown.

CDR3 length equals 12 residues. Germline-derived CDR1 and CDR2 are LNHDA and SQIVND (reference sequence). V was shortened by 3 bases and J by 11 bases, with 11 bases between the two germline ends. Sorting that relied on CD45RO/CCR7/CD25/CD127/CD95/CD27 yielded CD4+ naive, central memory, regulatory and stem cell-like memory cells. Of the isolated RNA, all was reverse transcribed, and so the sequenced material was expressed TCRB transcripts. Naive, central memory and regulatory T cell samples averaged around 3.3 million reads. Generated by immunoSEQ multiplex PCR, the TCRdb table keeps only in-frame clones and is missing some. Here the sample spans fewer than 500,000 clones, approximately 14% being singletons.

The J gene is TRBJ2-4, the V gene TRBV19; D tentatively fits TRBD1 or TRBD2 (6 bases each). Sequenced sample: naive CD4+ T cells from blood. This TCR derives from a man under 40 in good health. The CDR3 sequence is CASSIQGGFQYF. The CDR3 bases are TGTGCCAGTAGTATTCAAGGGGGGTTTCAGTACTTC.